Each of the 10 T cell receptor beta chains below was sequenced from the same sample in a study of T cells in Graves' hyperthyroidism and ophthalmopathy. Authors of the study amplified TCR beta CDR3 regions from RNA transcripts. Researchers ran a first-round RT-PCR on the TCR CDR3 using the HTBI primer set. MiXCR, applied by TCRdb to the multiplex PCR reads, yields one record per CDR3 protein. The table records about 590,000 distinct CDR3 sequences, around 16% of them present only once. Sequencing used blood. The receptors stem from a woman aged 25-40 years with Graves' hyperthyroidism.

This chain links TRBV7-3 with TRBJ2-7; 8 positions match TRBD2. Germline V gives CDR1 SGHTA, CDR2 FQGTGA. Trimming at V came to 7 bases and at J to 3 bases, leaving 20 bases not matched to a gene. The CDR3 contains 18 residues. The CDR3 loop is CASTPGARGAGDSYEQYF. The CDR3 coding sequence is TGTGCCAGCACGCCTGGGGCCCGGGGAGCGGGAGACAGCTACGAGCAGTACTTC.

This clonotype was detected ten times or more. This chain connects TRBV7-3 to TRBJ2-1; unclear D gene. V was trimmed by 2 bases and J by 6 bases, leaving 8 bases between them. The CDR3 has 13 amino acids. CDR1 and CDR2 (germline): SGHTA, FQGTGA. The CDR3 nucleotides are TGTGCCAGCAGCTTAGGTAGCACCAATGAGCAGTTCTTC. This translates into CASSLGSTNEQFF.

This clonotype appeared many times. V and J are TRBV5-6 and TRBJ1-1, with 8 bases aligning to TRBD1. The CDR3 has 12 amino acids. The V segment lost 4 bases and the J segment 6 bases; nucleotides outside the gene matches: 2. The germline gives CDR1 SGHDT, CDR2 YYEEEE. The CDR3: CASSRQGPEAFF. DNA of the CDR3: TGTGCCAGCAGCAGACAGGGGCCTGAAGCTTTCTTT. The full variable domain, completed using reference TRBV5-6 and TRBJ1-1, is DAGVTQSPTHLIKTRGQQVTLRCSPKSGHDTVSWYQQALGQGPQFIFQYYEEEERQRGNFPDRFSGHQFPNYSSELNVNALLLGDSALYLCASSRQGPEAFFGQGTRLTVV.

Ten or more counts support this clonotype. The rearrangement links TRBV5-1 to TRBJ1-1, with 9 bases fitting TRBD1. V was pared by 6 bases and J by 2 bases, with 2 bases of the junction left unmatched. CDR1 SGHRS and CDR2 YFSETQ come from the germline V gene. There are 13 residues in the CDR3. CDR3 amino acids: CASTQGANTEAFF. CDR3 bases: TGCGCCAGCACACAGGGGGCCAACACTGAAGCTTTCTTT.

In regard to this clonotype: A much more abundant neighbour one base away suggests this may be a read error. The V call is TRBV10-1, the J call TRBJ2-3; 12 positions agree with TRBD2. The CDR3 loop spans 14 amino acids. J gave up 9 bases and V 6 bases, and 7 bases lay outside the gene matches. Germline loops: CDR1 WNHNN, CDR2 SYGVQD (reference sequence). CDR3 sequence (DNA): TGCGCCAGCAGAGAGGCTAGCGGGAGGGAAACGCAGTATTTT. Translating gives CASREASGRETQYF.

This clonotype appeared a few times. The chain carries TRBV19 and TRBJ1-1; 9 bases line up with TRBD1. This CDR3 spans 13 amino acids. Germline V lookup: CDR1 LNHDA, CDR2 SQIVND (reference sequence). The V segment lost 10 bases and the J segment 1 base; nucleotides outside the gene matches: 4. CDR3 region: CATLDRGNTEAFF. CDR3 in DNA: TGTGCCACCTTGGACAGGGGGAACACTGAAGCTTTCTTT. The variable domain in full, with the rest retrieved from reference TRBV19 and TRBJ1-1, is DGGITQSPKYLFRKEGQNVTLSCEQNLNHDAMYWYRQDPGQGLRLIYYSQIVNDFQKGDIAEGYSVSREKKESFPLTVTSAQKNPTAFYLCATLDRGNTEAFFGQGTRLTVV.

V gene TRBV30 combines with J gene TRBJ1-3, with no clear D. Germline assignment: CDR1 GTSNPN and CDR2 SVGIG (reference sequence). This CDR3 has 14 amino acids. V was pared by 3 bases and J by 0 bases, with 9 bases between. CDR3 DNA sequence: TGTGCCTGGAGGGGAGCCGGCTCTGGAAACACCATATATTTT. It yields the protein CAWRGAGSGNTIYF.

This clonotype was observed at least ten times. The V gene is TRBV18, the J gene TRBJ2-7, with D possibly TRBD2 on 5 matching bases. This CDR3 is 14 amino acids long. Trimming stripped 0 bases from V and 1 base from J, with 7 bases between. The germline V gene encodes CDR1 KGHSH and CDR2 LQKENI. The CDR3 DNA is TGTGCCAGCTCACCACCAAGGAGGTCCTACGAGCAGTACTTC. Translation gives CASSPPRRSYEQYF.

This clonotype was observed many times. V usage is TRBV7-3 and J usage is TRBJ1-1; the D is unclear. Trimming stripped 1 base from V and 1 base from J, with 16 bases between. CDR1 is SGHTA and CDR2 is FQGTGA in the germline V gene. The CDR3 runs to 17 residues. The CDR3 loop is CASSLRPLGEPNTEAFF. The CDR3 DNA reads as TGTGCCAGCAGCTTAAGGCCGTTAGGAGAGCCGAACACTGAAGCTTTCTTT.

The J gene is TRBJ2-1, the V gene TRBV9; TRBD2 matches at 7 bases. Germline V gene data show CDR1 as SGDLS and CDR2 as YYNGEE. The CDR3 runs 16 residues. The trim removed 4 bases at V and 0 bases at J, leaving 7 bases unmatched. CDR3: CASSPLAGNSYNEQFF. The DNA for the CDR3 is TGTGCCAGCAGCCCTTTAGCGGGTAACTCCTACAATGAGCAGTTCTTC.